The entry below gives a single T cell receptor beta chain sequence along with its context. Original data processing: Estimates of nucleated cell counts were drawn from the amplification of reference gene primers. TCRdb's table, derived via immunoSEQ multiplex PCR, lists solely in-frame clones and lacks some. V and J calls and clone size follow that table, whereas D and trimming were derived from the DNA. The table has about 150,000 clones, approximately 85% seen once. This sample is drawn from a study of blood T cell repertoires in COVID-19. Study in general: Sites in the United States, Italy and Spain provided acute and convalescent COVID-19 samples. T cells, B-cell-depleted T cells, or PBMCs provided the cDNA or gDNA that served as material.

CDR3 length: 13 amino acids. In germline, CDR1 is MNHEY, CDR2 SVGAGI. V lost 10 bases, J lost 5 bases, and 9 bases stayed unmatched. The chain recombines TRBV6-5 with TRBJ1-1; 8 nucleotides agree with TRBD1. Sequencing was performed on peripheral blood. This TCR was sampled from a man older than 75 with COVID-19, enrolled during active disease. The DNA for the CDR3 is TGTGCCACCCGGACAGGGCCGGGGACTGAAGCTTTCTTT. As protein: CATRTGPGTEAFF.